This T cell receptor beta chain was found in a study of blood T cell repertoires in COVID-19. At the level of the study: T cells, B-cell-depleted T cells, or PBMCs provided the cDNA or gDNA that served as material.

In its sample, this clone was seen a few times. Participants spanned ages about 18 to 95 years and resided in 20 to 25 US areas. Original analysis: Reference gene primer amplification gave estimated nucleated cell counts. The table came from immunoSEQ multiplex PCR; TCRdb's copy has only in-frame clones and leaves some out. V and J calls and clone size are given by that table; D and trimming were obtained from the DNA. Of about 200,000 clones in the sample, roughly 85% were seen once. Germline-derived CDR1 and CDR2 are SGHTA and FQGNSA. CDR3 length: 16 residues. With 5 bases clipped from V and 4 bases from J, the junction kept 11 bases outside the gene matches.

This receptor was identified in a woman aged 45-59 years who had been exposed to COVID-19. This chain joins TRBV7-2 and TRBJ1-2, with 9 nucleotides matching TRBD1. The sample comprised PBMCs or T cells enriched from blood (not recorded which). The CDR3 DNA sequence: TGTGCCAGCAGCGTAACCGGGACAGGGTTTGTCTATGGCTACACCTTC. It yields the protein CASSVTGTGFVYGYTF.